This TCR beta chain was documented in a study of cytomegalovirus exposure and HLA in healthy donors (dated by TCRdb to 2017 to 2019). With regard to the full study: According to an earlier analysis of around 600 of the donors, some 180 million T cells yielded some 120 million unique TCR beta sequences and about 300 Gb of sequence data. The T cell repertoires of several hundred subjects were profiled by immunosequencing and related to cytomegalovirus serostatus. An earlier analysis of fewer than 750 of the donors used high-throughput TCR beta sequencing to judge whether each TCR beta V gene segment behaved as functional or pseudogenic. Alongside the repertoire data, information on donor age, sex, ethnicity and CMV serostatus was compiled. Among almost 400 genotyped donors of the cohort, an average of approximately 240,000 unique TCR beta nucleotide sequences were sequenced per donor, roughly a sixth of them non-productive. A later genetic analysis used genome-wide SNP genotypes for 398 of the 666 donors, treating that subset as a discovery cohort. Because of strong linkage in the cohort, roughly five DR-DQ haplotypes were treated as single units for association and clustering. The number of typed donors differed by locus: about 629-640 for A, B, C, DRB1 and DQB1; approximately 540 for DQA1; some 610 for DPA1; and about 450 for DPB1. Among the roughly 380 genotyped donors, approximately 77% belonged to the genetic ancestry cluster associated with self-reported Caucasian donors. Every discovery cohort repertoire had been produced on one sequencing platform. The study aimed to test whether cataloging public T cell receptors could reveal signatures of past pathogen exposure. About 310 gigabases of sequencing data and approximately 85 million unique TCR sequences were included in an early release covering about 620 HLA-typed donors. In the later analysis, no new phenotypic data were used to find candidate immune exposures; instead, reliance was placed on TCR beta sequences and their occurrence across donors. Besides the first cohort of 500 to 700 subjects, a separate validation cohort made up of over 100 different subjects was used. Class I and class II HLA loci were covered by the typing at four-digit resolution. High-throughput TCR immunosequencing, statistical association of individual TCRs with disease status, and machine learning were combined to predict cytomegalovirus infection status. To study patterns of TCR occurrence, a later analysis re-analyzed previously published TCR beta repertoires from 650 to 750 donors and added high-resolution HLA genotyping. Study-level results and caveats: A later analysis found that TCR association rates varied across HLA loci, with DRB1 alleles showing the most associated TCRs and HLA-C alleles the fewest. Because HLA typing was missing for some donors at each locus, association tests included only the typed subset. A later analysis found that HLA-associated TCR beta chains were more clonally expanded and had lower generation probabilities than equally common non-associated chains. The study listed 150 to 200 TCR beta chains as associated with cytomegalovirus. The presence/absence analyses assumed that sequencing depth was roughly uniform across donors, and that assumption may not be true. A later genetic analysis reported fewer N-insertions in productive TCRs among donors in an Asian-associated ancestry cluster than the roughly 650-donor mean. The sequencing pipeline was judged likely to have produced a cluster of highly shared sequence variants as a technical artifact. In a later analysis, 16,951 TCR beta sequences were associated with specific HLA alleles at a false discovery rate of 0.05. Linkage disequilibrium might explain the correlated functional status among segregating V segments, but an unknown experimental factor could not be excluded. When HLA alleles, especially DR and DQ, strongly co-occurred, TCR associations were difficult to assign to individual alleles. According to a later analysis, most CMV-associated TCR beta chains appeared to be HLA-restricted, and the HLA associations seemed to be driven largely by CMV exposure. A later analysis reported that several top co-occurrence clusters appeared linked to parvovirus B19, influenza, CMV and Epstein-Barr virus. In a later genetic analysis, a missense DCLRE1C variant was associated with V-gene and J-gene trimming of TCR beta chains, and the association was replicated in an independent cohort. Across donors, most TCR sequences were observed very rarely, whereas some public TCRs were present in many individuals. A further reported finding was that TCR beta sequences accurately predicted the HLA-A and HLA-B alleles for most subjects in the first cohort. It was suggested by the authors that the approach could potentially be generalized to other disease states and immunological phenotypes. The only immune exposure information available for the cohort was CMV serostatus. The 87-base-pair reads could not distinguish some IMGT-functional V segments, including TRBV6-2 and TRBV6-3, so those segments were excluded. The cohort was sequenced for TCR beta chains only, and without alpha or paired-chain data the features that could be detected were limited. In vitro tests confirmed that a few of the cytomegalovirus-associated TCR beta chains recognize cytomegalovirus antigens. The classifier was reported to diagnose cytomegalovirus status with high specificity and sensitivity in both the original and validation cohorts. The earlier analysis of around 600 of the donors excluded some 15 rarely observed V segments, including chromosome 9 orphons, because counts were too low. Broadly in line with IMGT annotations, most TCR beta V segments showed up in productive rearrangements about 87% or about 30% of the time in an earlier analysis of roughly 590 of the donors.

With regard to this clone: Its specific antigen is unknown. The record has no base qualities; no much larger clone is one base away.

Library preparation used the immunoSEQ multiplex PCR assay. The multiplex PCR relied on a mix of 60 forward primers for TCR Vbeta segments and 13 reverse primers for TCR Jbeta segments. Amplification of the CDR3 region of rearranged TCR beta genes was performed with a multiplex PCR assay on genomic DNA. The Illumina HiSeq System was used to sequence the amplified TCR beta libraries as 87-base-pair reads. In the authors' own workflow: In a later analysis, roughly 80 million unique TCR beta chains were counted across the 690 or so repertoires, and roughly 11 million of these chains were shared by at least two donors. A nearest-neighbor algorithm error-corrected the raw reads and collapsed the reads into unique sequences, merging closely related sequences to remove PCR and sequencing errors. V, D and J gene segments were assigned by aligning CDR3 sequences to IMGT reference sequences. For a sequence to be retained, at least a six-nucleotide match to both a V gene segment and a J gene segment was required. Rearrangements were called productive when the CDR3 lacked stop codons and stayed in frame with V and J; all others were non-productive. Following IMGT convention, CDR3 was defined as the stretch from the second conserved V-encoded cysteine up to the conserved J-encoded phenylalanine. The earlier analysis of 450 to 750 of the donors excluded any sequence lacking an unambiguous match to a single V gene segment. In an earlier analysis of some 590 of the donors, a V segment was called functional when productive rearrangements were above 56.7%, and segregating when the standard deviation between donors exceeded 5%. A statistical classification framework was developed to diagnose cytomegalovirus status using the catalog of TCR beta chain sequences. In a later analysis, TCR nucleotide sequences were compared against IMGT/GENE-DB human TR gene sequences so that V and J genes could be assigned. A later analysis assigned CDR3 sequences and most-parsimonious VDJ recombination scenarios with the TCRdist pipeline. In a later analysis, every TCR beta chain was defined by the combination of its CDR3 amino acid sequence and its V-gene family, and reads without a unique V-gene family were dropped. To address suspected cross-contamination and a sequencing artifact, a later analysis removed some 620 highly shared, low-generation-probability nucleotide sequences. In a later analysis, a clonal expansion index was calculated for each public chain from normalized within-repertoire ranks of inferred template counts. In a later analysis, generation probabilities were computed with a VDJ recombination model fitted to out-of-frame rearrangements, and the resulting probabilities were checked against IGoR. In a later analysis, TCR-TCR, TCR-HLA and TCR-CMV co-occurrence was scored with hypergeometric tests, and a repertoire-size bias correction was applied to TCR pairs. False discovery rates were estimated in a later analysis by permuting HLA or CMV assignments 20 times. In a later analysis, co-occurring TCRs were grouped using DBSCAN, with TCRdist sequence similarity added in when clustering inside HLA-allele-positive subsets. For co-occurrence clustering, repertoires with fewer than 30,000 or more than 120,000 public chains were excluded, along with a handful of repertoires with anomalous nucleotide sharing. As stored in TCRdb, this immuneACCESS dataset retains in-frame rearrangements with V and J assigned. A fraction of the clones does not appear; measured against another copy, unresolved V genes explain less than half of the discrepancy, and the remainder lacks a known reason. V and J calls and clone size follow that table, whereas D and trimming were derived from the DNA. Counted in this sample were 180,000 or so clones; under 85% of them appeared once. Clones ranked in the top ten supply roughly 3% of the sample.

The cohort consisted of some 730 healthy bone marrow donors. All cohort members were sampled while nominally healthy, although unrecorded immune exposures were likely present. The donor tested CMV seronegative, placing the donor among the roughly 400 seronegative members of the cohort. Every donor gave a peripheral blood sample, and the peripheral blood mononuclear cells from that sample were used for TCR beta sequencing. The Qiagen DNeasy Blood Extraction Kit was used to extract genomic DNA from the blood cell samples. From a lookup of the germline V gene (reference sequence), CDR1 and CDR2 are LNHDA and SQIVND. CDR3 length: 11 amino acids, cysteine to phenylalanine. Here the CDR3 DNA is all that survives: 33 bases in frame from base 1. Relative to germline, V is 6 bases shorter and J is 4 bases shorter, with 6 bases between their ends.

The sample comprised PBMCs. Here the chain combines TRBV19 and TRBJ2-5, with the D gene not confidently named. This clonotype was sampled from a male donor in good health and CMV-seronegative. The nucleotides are TGTGCCAGTAGCCTCCGAGAGACCCAGTACTTC. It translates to CASSLRETQYF.